Described below is a single T cell receptor (beta chain) sequence and its context. Its target is unknown. The sample is drawn from a study of blood T cells in healthy people across ages. Study outcomes and limitations: Long-lived donors exceeded aged donors in naive CD4+ cells and diversity. Estimated diversity across one million T cells was deemed an underestimate.

Primed by a sample-barcoded 5' primer and a J-beta primer mix, a second PCR proceeded for about 7 to 11 cycles. TCRdb analysed the 5' RACE reads with MiXCR anew, one entry per CDR3 protein. In the table there are around 1,800,000 distinct CDR3 sequences, about 39% of which are singletons. The CDR3 has 15 amino acids. Germline CDR1 is MRHNA and CDR2 is SNTAGT. V was clipped by 6 bases and J by 7 bases, with 18 bases between them. The TCR was taken from a human donor in good health. The sequenced sample consisted of blood. This chain links TRBV6-4 with TRBJ1-4; TRBD1 is a possible D gene (5 bases). CDR3 bases: TGTGCCAGCAGCCCCGGGGGGGGAATCGGTGAAAAACTGTTTTTT. It is translated as CASSPGGGIGEKLFF.